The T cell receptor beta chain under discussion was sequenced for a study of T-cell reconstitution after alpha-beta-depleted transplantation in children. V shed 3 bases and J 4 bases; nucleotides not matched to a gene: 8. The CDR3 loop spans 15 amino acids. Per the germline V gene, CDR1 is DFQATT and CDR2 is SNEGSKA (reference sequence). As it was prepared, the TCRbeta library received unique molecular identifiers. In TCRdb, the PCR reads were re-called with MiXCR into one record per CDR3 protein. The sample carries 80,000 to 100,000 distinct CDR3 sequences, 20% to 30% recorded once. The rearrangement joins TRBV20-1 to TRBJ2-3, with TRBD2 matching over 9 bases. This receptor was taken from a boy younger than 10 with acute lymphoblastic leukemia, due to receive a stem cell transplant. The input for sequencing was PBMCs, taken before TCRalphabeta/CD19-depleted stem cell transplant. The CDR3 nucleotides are TGCAGTGCTAGTGTGGGGACTAGCTCTGCAGATACGCAGTATTTT. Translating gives CSASVGTSSADTQYF.